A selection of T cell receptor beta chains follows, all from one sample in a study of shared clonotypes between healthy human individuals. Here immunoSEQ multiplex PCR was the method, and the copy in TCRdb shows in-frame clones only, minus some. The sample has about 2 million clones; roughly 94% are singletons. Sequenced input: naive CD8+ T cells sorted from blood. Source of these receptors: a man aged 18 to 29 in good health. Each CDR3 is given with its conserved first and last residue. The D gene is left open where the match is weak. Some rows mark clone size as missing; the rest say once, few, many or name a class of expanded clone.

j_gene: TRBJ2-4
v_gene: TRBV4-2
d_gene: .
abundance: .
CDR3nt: TGTGCCAGCAGCCAAAGAATTGAAGGAGCTCTCGAAAACATTCAGTACTTC
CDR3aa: CASSQRIEGALENIQYF

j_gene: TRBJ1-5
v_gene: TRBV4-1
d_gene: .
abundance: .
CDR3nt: TGCGCCAGCAGCCAAGATGGGCCAAATCAGCCCCAGCATTTT
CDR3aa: CASSQDGPNQPQHF

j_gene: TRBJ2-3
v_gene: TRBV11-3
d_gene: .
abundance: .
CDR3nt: TGTGCCAGCAGTCTTGGGGGAGATACGCAGTATTTT
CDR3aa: CASSLGGDTQYF

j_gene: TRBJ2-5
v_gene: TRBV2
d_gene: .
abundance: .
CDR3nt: TGTGCCAGCAGTGAAGGTCCCATGCCAGGGAAAGAGACCCAGTACTTC
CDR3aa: CASSEGPMPGKETQYF

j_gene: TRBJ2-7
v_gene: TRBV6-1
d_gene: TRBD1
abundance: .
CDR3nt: TGTGCCAGCAGTATCCGGGACAGTTCCTACGAGCAGTACTTC
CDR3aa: CASSIRDSSYEQYF

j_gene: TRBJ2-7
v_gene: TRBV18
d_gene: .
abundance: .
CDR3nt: TGTGCCAGCTCACCCCCCGGCGGTTCCTACGAGCAGTACTTC
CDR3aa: CASSPPGGSYEQYF

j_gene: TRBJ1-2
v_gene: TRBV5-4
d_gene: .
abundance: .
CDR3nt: TGTGCCAGCAGCTTGGGCAGTGGCGGCTACACCTTC
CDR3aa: CASSLGSGGYTF

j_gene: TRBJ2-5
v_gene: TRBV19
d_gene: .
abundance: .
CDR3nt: TGTGCCAGTACCTTTACAGGGAAGTGGGATCACGAGACCCAGTACTTC
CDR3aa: CASTFTGKWDHETQYF

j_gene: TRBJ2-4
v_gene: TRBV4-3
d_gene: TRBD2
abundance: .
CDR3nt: TGCGCCAGCAGCCCAGTAGCCCCGACTAGCGGGAGTGACATTCAGTACTTC
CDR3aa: CASSPVAPTSGSDIQYF

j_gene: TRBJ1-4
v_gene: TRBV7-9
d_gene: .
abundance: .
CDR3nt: TGTGCCAGCAGCTTCGACAGTAGACCTAATGAAAAACTGTTTTTT
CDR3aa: CASSFDSRPNEKLFF

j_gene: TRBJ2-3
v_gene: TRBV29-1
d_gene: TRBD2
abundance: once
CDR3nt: TGCAGCGTTGAAGAGGTAGCGGGAGGGCCAGATACGCAGTATTTT
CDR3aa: CSVEEVAGGPDTQYF

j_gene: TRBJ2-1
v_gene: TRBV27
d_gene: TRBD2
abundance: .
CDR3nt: TGTGCCAGCAGTCTAGCGGTGTCCTACAATGAGCAGTTCTTC
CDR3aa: CASSLAVSYNEQFF

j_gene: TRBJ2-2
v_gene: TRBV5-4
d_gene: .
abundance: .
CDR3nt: TGTGCCAGCAGCCATACGGATCCGAACACCGGGGAGCTGTTTTTT
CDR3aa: CASSHTDPNTGELFF

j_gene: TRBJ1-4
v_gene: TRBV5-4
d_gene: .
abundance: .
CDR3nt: TGTGCCAGCAGCTTGCTGGGGCAGGATCCAGACGAAAAACTGTTTTTT
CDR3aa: CASSLLGQDPDEKLFF

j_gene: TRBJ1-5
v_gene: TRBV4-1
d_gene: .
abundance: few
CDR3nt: TGCGCCAGCAGCCAAAACACTGGTCAGCCCCAGCATTTT
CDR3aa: CASSQNTGQPQHF

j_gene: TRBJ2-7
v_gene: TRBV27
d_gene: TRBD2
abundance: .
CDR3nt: TGTGCCAGCAGTCTACTAGCGGGGGCGGACTACGAGCAGTACTTC
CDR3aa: CASSLLAGADYEQYF

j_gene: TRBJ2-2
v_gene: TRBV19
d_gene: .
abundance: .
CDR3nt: TGTGCCAGTGACAACACCGGGGAGCTGTTTTTT
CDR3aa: CASDNTGELFF

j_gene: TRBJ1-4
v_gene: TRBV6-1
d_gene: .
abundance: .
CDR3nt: TGTGCCAGCAGTGAGACAGGAGGGTTAGAAAAACTGTTTTTT
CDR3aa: CASSETGGLEKLFF

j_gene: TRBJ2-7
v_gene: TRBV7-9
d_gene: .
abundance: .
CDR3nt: TGTGCCAGCAGCTCCGATGTAGGCCAAGAAGCCTACGAGCAGTACTTC
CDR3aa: CASSSDVGQEAYEQYF

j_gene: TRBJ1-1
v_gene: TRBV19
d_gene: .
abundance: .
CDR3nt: TGTGCCAGTAGTATAGTGGGCGGGACACCTGAAGCTTTCTTT
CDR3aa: CASSIVGGTPEAFF

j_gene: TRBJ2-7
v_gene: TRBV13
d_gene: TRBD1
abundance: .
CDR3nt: TGTGCCAGCAGCCACCGGACAGGGGGCTACGAGCAGTACTTC
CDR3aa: CASSHRTGGYEQYF

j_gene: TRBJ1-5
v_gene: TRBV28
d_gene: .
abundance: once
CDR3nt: TGTGCCAGCAGTTTATTAGGGGTCTCCAATCAGCCCCAGCATTTT
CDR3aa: CASSLLGVSNQPQHF

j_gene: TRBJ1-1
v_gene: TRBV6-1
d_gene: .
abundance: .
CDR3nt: TGTGCCAGCAGGAATGTCCGAGGGGCCCCTGAGACTTTCTTT
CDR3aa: CASRNVRGAPETFF

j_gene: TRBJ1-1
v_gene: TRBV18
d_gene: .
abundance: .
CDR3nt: TGTGCCAGCTCGGTCAGGGTTCTGGACACTGAAGCTTTCTTT
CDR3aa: CASSVRVLDTEAFF

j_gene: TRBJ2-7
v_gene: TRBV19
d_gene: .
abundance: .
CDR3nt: TGTGCCAGTAGTATAGTAGGGGGGGACTACGAGCAGTACTTC
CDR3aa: CASSIVGGDYEQYF

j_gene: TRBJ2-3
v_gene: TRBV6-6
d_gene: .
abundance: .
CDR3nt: TGTGCCAGCAATGCAGATACGCAGTATTTT
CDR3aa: CASNADTQYF

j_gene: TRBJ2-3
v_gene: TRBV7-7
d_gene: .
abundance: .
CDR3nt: TGTGCTAGCAGCTTGTCGCAGGAGTCCACAGATACGCAGTATTTT
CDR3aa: CASSLSQESTDTQYF

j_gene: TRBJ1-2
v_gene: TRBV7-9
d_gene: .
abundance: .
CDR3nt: TGTGCCAGCAGCTTAGTAGAGGAAATCTATGGCTACACCTTC
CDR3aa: CASSLVEEIYGYTF

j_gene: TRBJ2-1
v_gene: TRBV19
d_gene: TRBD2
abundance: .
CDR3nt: TGTGCCAGTAGAGAAGTAGCGGGGGGGCTTAGGAATGAGCAGTTCTTC
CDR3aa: CASREVAGGLRNEQFF

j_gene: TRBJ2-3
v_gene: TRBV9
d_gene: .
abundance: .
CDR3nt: TGTGCCAGCAGCGCAGCAGGTGGCACAGATACGCAGTATTTT
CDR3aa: CASSAAGGTDTQYF

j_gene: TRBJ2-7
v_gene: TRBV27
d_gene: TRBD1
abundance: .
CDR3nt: TGTGCCAGCAGATTCGCGACAGGGCTCGGGGAGCAGTACTTC
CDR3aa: CASRFATGLGEQYF

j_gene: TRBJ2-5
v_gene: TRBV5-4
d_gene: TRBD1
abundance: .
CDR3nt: TGTGCCAGCAGCTTGGCCCGGACAGGGGGGTTGGAAGAGACCCAGTACTTC
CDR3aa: CASSLARTGGLEETQYF

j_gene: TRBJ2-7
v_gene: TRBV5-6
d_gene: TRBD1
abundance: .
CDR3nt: TGTGCCAGCAGCTTCGGACAGGGGGCTGGGGAGCAGTACTTC
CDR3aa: CASSFGQGAGEQYF

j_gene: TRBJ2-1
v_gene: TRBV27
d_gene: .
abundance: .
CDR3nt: TGTGCCAGCCGACCCCTTTCTAGTTACAATGAGCAGTTCTTC
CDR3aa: CASRPLSSYNEQFF

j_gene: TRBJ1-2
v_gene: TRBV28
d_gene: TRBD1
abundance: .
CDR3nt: TGTGCCAGCAGTTTAGGGACAGGGGCTGGTGGCTACACCTTC
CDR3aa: CASSLGTGAGGYTF

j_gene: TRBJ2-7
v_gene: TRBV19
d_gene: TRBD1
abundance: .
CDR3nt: TGTGCCAGTAGTGCCGATAGGGACAGTCGGCACGAGCAGTACTTC
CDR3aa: CASSADRDSRHEQYF

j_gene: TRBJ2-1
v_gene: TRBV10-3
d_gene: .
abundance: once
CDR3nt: TGTGCCACCGAGGACCAAGTGGAGACGGGGCAGTTCTTC
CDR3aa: CATEDQVETGQFF

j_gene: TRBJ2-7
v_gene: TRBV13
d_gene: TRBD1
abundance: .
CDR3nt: TGTGCCAGCAGCTTATGGACAGGGAGCTCCTACGAGCAGTACTTC
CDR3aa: CASSLWTGSSYEQYF

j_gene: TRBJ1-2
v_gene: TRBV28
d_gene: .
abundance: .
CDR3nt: TGTGCCAGCAGTTTGTCCCAGGGTTTATTAGACTATGGCTACACCTTC
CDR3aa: CASSLSQGLLDYGYTF

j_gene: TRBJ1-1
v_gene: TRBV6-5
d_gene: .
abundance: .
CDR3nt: TGTGCCAGCAGTTACGGGGTGGGGACTGAAGCTTTCTTT
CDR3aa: CASSYGVGTEAFF

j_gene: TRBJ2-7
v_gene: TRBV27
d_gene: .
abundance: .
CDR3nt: TGTGCCAGCAGCCTATCGAGTCGACTCGCTTCCTACGAGCAGTACTTC
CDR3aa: CASSLSSRLASYEQYF

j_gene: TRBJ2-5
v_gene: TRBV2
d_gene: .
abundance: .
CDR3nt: TGTGCCAGCAGTGAACAGTTACTGGGGGAGACCCAGTACTTC
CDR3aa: CASSEQLLGETQYF

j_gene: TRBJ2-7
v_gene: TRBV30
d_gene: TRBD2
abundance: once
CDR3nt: TGTGCCTGGAGTGTCGGAGGACTAGCGGGCTCCTACGAGCAGTACTTC
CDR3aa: CAWSVGGLAGSYEQYF

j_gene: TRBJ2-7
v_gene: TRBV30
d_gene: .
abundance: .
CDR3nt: TGTGCCTGGAGTGGACCGCAGGTCTACGAGCAGTACTTC
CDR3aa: CAWSGPQVYEQYF

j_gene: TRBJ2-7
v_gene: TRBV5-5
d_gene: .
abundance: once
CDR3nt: TGTGCCAGCAGCTCGGACAGCGGCTCCTACGAGCAGTACTTC
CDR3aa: CASSSDSGSYEQYF